The clone carrying this T cell receptor beta chain occurred a few times. Its antigen is unidentified. The sample comes from a study of metastatic and nonmetastatic thyroid tumors. At the level of the study: Malignant thyroid and benign thyroid patients provided blood and tumor or nodule tissue whose repertoires were compared. Whole-study results and caveats: Malignant thyroid tumors reportedly exceeded benign nodules significantly in TCR beta diversity, with the difference appearing in blood and tumor.

Thyroid surgery was preceded by no treatment in any patient. In the study's own analysis: CDR3 was compared across clinicopathological groups, and the resulting differences were used to build a distant-metastasis classifier for papillary thyroid cancer. MiXCR was used by TCRdb to re-call the PCR reads. These V and J calls originate from TCRdb's pipeline instead of the authors' own analysis. The repertoire holds around 65,000 clones, with 14% as singletons. CDR3 length: 12 amino acids. The sequenced sample consisted of blood. This sequence joins TRBV12-1 and TRBJ2-5. TRBV12-1 is classified as a pseudogene. The sequence was collected from a male donor with papillary thyroid cancer or a benign thyroid nodule (not recorded which). Some clones in this sample may be carry-over from other donors' samples. CDR3 sequence: CASSFSLATQYF. In DNA, the CDR3 is TGTGCCAGCAGCTTTTCGCTAGCGACCCAGTACTTC.